The rows below give T cell receptor beta chains drawn from one sample of a study of blood T cell repertoires in COVID-19. Libraries were prepared by immunoSEQ multiplex PCR; TCRdb keeps only in-frame clonotypes and omits some of them. Among approximately 110,000 clones listed, approximately 80% were seen once. The sequencing sample was made of peripheral blood. The receptors were gathered from an older man with acute or convalescent COVID-19. Each CDR3 is given without its conserved first and last residue. The order of the fields is J gene, V gene, CDR3 protein.

>TRBJ2-1|TRBV9
ASSRGQGAPLYNEQF
>TRBJ1-2|TRBV15
ATSRDLSSYGYT
>TRBJ2-7|TRBV13
ASSLSGSWEQY
>TRBJ2-1|TRBV7-9
ASSVQTSGAVHEQF
>TRBJ1-2|TRBV29-1
SVGTGKGYT
>TRBJ2-7|TRBV29-1
SVYLGDSTYEQY
>TRBJ1-4|TRBV28
ASSLNRGGPPGSEKLF
>TRBJ1-1|TRBV5-1
ASSLFVAAGTEAF
>TRBJ2-5|TRBV28
ASKSGQETQY
>TRBJ2-2|TRBV28
ASRLAGVLDTGELF
>TRBJ2-3|TRBV5-1
ASSFAGAGTDTQY
>TRBJ2-1|TRBV2
ASREGTGGAYNEQF
>TRBJ2-3|TRBV5-1
ASSSLAGEGLGTDTQY
>TRBJ1-3|TRBV5-1
ASREGGRSGNTIY
>TRBJ1-1|TRBV18
ASFVGQGGTEAF
>TRBJ2-5|TRBV5-1
ASSPTSGRAFRETQY
>TRBJ2-3|TRBV28
ASSLWTGGGTDTQY
>TRBJ2-3|TRBV5-1
ASRGTGAGVADTQY
>TRBJ2-5|TRBV29-1
SVASGETQY
>TRBJ1-1|TRBV7-3
ASSPGGGRPEAF
>TRBJ1-6|TRBV7-9
ASSSGQSYNSPLH
>TRBJ1-2|TRBV28
ASSALAEDYGYT
>TRBJ1-5|TRBV6-1
ASSEHRGAAGRHQPQH
>TRBJ2-5|TRBV7-3
ASSPDGTRAAQY
>TRBJ2-3|TRBV5-1
ASSLVRGGPTDTQY
>TRBJ2-4|TRBV28
ASSLWQKNIQY
>TRBJ1-4|TRBV28
ASRSPGQGWDEKLF
>TRBJ2-7|TRBV18
ASSRGTLGPYEQY
>TRBJ1-4|TRBV30
AWSVNREGKLF
>TRBJ1-5|TRBV9
ASGRSFNQPQH
>TRBJ2-1|TRBV11-2
ASSPQGGSYNEQF
>TRBJ1-2|TRBV7-9
ASSLNYGYT
>TRBJ2-7|TRBV28
ASSQLAGPYEQY
>TRBJ2-3|TRBV29-1
SADREADTQY
>TRBJ1-4|TRBV2
ASSSGAGEKLF
>TRBJ2-3|TRBV30
AWSAGGGGDTQY
>TRBJ1-1|TRBV30
AYIGQSTEAF
>TRBJ2-2|TRBV30
AWSYVTGGTGELF
>TRBJ2-5|TRBV28
ATARTDIVKETQY
>TRBJ1-2|TRBV6-5
ASRQDRTNNYGYT
>TRBJ1-1|TRBV6-5
ASRVTGDTEAF
>TRBJ1-1|TRBV2
TSSAQGNTEAF
>TRBJ2-7|TRBV7-9
ASSLLGGLTYEQY
>TRBJ1-1|TRBV4-1
ASSQRASGTGGFEAF
>TRBJ2-2|TRBV18
ASSPSTRANTGELF
>TRBJ1-1|TRBV5-1
ASSLRGSLNTEAF
>TRBJ1-3|TRBV30
AWGTGGAANTIY
>TRBJ2-7|TRBV7-6
ASSLSRGSAGQSYEQY
>TRBJ2-2|TRBV6-6
ASSHMDRGGTGELF
>TRBJ1-1|TRBV19
ASSDRVNTEAF
>TRBJ2-3|TRBV4-2
ASSQGAQDSTDTQY
>TRBJ2-3|TRBV28
ASTPSGLALYTDTQY
>TRBJ2-7|TRBV19
ASSGLAGKYEQY
>TRBJ2-3|TRBV28
ASSRGDTDTQY
>TRBJ1-1|TRBV5-1
ASSSTWGGEAF
>TRBJ2-1|TRBV19
ASRLNWDRDNEQF
>TRBJ1-2|TRBV18
ASSPQTGNGYT
>TRBJ1-2|TRBV28
ASRPHQGTYGGYT
>TRBJ2-3|TRBV2
ASLRGSSDTQY
>TRBJ2-7|TRBV29-1
SVELGLAGVYEQY